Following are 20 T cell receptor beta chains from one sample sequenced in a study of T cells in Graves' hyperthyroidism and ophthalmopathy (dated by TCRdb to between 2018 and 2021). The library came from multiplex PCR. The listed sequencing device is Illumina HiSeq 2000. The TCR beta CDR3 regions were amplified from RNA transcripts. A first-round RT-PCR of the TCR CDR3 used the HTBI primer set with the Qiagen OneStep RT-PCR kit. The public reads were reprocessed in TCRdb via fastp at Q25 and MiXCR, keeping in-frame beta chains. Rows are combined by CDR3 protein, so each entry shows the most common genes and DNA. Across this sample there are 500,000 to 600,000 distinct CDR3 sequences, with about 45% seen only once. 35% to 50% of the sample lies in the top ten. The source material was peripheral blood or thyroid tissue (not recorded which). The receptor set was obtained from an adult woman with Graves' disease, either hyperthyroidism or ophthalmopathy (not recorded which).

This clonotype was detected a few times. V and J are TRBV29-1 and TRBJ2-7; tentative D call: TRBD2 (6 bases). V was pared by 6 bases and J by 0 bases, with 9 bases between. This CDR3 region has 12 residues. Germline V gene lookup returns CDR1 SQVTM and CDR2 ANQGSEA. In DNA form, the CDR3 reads TGCAGCGTGGGACTGATCTCCTACGAGCAGTACTTC. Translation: CSVGLISYEQYF.

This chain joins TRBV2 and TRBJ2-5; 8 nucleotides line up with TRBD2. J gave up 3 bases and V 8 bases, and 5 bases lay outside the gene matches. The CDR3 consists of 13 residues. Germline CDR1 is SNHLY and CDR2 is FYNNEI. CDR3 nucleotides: TGTGCCAGCGATAGCGGGACCAAAGAGACCCAGTACTTC. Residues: CASDSGTKETQYF.

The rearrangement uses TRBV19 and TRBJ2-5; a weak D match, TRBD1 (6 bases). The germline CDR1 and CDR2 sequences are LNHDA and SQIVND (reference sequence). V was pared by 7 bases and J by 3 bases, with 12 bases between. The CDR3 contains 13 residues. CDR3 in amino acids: CASNQGTKETQYF. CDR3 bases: TGTGCCAGTAATCAGGGGACAAAAGAGACCCAGTACTTC.

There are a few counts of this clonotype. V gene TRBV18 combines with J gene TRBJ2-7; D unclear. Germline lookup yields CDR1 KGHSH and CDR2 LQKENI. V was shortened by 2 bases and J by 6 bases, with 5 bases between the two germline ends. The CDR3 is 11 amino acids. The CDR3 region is CASSPGLEQYF. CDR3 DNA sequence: TGTGCCAGCTCACCAGGGCTCGAGCAGTACTTC. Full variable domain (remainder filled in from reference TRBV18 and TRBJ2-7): NAGVMQNPRHLVRRRGQEARLRCSPMKGHSHVYWYRQLPEEGLKFMVYLQKENIIDESGMPKERFSAEFPKEGPSILRIQQVVRGDSAAYFCASSPGLEQYFGPGTRLTVT.

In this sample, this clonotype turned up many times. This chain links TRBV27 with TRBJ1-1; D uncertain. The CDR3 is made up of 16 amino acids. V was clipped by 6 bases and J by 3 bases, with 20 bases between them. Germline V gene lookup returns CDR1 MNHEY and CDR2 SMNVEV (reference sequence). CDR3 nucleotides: TGTGCCAGCAGCAGAGTTCGGCCGGCCACCGACACTGAAGCTTTCTTT. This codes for CASSRVRPATDTEAFF.

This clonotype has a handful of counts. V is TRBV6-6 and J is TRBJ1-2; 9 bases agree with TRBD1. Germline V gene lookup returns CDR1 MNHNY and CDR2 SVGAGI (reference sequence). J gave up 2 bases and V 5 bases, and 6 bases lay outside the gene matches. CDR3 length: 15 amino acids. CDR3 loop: CASSATGQGNYGYTF. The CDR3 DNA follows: TGTGCCAGCAGTGCAACGGGACAGGGAAACTATGGCTACACCTTC.

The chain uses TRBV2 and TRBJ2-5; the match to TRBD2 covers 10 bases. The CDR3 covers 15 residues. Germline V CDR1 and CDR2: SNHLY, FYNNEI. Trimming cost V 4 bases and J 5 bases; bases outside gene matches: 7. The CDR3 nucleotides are TGTGCCAGCAGTGTACAGCGGGAGGGCGGGGAGACCCAGTACTTC. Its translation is CASSVQREGGETQYF.

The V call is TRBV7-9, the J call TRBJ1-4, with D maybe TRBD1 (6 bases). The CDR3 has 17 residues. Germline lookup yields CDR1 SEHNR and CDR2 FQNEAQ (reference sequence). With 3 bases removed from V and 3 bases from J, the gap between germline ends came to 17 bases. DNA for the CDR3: TGTGCCAGCAGCTTGCGGGACAAAGGGACGGCTAATGAAAAACTGTTTTTT. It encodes CASSLRDKGTANEKLFF.

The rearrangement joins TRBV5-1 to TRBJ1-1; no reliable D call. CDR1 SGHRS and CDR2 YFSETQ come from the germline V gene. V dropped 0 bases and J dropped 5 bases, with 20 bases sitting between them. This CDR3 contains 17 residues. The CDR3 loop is CASSLVLTEMGNTEAFF. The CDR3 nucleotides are TGCGCCAGCAGCTTGGTATTAACAGAGATGGGGAATACTGAAGCTTTCTTT.

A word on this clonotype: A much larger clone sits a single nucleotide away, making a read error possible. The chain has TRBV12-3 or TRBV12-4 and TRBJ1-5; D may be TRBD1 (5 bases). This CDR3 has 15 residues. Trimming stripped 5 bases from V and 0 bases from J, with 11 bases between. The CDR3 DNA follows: TGTGCCAGCAGTACCAGGGATTATAGCAATCAGCCCCAGCATTTT. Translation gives CASSTRDYSNQPQHF.

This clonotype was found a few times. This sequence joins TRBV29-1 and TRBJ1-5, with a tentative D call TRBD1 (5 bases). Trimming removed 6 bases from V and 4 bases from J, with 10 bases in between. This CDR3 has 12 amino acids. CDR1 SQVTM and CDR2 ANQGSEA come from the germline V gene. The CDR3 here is CSVDRLNQPQHF. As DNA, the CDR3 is TGCAGCGTAGACAGACTTAATCAGCCCCAGCATTTT.

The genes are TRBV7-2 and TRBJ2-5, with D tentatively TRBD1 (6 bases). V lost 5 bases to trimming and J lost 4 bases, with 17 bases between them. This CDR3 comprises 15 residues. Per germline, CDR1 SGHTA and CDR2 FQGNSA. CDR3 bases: TGTGCCAGCAGCGGACCGACTGGGGGCCGAGAGACCCAGTACTTC. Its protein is CASSGPTGGRETQYF. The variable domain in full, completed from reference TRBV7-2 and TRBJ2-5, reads GAGVSQSPSNKVTEKGKDVELRCDPISGHTALYWYRQSLGQGLEFLIYFQGNSAPDKSGLPSDRFSAERTGGSVSTLTIQRTQQEDSAVYLCASSGPTGGRETQYFGPGTRLLVL.

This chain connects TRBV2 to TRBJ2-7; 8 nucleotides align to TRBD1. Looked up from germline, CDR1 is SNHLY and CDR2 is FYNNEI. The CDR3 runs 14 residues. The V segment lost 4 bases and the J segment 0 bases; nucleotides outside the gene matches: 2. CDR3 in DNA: TGTGCCAGCAGTGTCAGGGGGCTCTCCTACGAGCAGTACTTC. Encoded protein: CASSVRGLSYEQYF. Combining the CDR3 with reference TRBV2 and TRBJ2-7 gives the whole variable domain EPEVTQTPSHQVTQMGQEVILRCVPISNHLYFYWYRQILGQKVEFLVSFYNNEISEKSEIFDDQFSVERPDGSNFTLKIRSTKLEDSAMYFCASSVRGLSYEQYFGPGTRLTVT.

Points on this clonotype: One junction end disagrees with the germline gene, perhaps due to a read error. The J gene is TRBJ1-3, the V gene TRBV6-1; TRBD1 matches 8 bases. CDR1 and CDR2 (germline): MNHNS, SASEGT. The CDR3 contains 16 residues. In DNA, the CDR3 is TGTGCCAGCAGTGAAGAACCGACAGGGGCTGGAAACACCCTATATTTT. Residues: CASSEEPTGAGNTLYF.

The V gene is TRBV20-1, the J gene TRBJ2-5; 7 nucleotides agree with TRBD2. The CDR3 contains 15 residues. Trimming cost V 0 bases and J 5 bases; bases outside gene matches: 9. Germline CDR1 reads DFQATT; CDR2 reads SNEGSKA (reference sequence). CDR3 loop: CSARDAGRSSETQYF. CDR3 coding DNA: TGCAGTGCTAGAGATGCCGGGAGGTCTTCGGAGACCCAGTACTTC.

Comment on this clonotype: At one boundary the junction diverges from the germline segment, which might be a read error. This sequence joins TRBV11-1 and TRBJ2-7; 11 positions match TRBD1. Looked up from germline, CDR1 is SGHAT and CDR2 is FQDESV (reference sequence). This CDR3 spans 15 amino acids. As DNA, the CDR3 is TGCGCCAGCAGCCAGGACAGGGGGCTAACTTGGCAGCAGTACTTC. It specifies CASSQDRGLTWQQYF.

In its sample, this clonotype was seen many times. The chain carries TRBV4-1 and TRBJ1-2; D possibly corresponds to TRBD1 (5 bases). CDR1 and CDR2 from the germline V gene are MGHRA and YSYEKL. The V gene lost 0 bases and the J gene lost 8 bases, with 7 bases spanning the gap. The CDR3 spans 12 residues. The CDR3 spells CASSQDGAGYTF. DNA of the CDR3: TGCGCCAGCAGCCAAGATGGGGCCGGCTACACCTTC.

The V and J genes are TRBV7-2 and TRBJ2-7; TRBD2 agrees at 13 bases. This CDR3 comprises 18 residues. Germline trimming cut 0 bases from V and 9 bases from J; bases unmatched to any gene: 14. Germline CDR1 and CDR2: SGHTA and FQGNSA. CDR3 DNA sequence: TGTGCCAGCAGCTTAGCGCAGATGGGGACTAGCGGGGTTCCGGTGCAGTACTTC. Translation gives CASSLAQMGTSGVPVQYF.

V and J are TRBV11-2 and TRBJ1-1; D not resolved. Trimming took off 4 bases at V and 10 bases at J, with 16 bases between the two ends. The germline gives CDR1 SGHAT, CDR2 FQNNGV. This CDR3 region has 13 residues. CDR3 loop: CASSYSGRSRAFF. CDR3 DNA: TGTGCCAGCAGCTATAGCGGGAGATCGCGAGCTTTCTTT.

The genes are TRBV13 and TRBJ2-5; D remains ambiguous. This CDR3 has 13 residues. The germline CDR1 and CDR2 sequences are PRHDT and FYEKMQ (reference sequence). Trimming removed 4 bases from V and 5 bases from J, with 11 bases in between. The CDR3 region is CASSSTPLETQYF. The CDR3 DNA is TGTGCCAGCAGCTCAACCCCGTTGGAGACCCAGTACTTC.